The entry below describes one T cell receptor beta chain. This sample is part of a study of blood T cell repertoires in COVID-19. Background on the study: Samples of COVID-19 (acute and convalescent) were obtained from the United States, Italy and Spain. Sources were T cells, B-cell-depleted T cells, or PBMCs; the material itself was cDNA or gDNA.

Source study methods: Amplification of reference gene primers was used by the study to estimate nucleated cell counts. Some clones are missing from TCRdb's copy, which holds only in-frame ones; the method was immunoSEQ multiplex PCR. V and J calls and clone size follow that table, whereas D and trimming were derived from the DNA. The data show some 100,000 clones, about 82% seen once. CDR1 and CDR2 from the germline V gene are MNHEY and SMNVEV (reference sequence). The CDR3 is made up of 15 amino acids. V was clipped by 7 bases and J by 0 bases; unmatched bases: 8. Source material: peripheral blood. This clonotype originated in a man in his fifties or sixties with active or convalescent COVID-19. The V and J genes are TRBV27 and TRBJ2-7; TRBD2 matches 8 bases. DNA for the CDR3: TGTGCCAGCAACCCTAGCGGGCTGAACTCCTACGAGCAGTACTTC. The encoded protein is CASNPSGLNSYEQYF.